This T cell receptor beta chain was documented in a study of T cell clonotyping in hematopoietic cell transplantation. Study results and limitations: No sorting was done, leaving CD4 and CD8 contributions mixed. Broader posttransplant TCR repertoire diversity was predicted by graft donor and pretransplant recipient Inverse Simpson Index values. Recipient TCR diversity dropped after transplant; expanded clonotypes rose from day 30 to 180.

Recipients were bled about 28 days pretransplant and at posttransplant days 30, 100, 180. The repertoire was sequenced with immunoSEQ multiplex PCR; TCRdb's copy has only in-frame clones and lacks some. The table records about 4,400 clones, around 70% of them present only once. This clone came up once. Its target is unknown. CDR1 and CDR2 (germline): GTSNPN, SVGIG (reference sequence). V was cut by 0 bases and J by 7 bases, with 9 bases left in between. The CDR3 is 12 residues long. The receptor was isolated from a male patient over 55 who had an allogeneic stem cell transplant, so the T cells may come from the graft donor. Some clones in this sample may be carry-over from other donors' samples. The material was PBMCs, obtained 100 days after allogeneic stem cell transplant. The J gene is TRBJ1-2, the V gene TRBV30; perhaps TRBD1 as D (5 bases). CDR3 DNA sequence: TGTGCCTGGAGTGTGGGGCCTGGTGGCTACACCTTC. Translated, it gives CAWSVGPGGYTF.